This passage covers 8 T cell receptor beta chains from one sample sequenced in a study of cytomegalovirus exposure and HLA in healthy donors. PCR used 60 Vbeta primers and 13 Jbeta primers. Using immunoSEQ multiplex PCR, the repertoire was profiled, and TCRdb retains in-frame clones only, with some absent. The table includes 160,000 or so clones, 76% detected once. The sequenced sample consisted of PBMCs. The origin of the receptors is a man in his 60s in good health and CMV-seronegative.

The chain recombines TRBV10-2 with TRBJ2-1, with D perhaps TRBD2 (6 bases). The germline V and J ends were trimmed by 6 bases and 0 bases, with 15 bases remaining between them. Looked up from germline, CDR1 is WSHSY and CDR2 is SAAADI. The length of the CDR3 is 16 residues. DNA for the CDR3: TGCGCCAGCAGGGGAACTAGCAGCAGCTCCTACAATGAGCAGTTCTTC. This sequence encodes CASRGTSSSSYNEQFF.

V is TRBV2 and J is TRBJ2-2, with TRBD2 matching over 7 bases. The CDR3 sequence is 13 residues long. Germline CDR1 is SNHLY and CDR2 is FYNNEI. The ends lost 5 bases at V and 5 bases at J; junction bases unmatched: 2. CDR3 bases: TGTGCCAGCAGTCGGACTAGTACCGGGGAGCTGTTTTTT. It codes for CASSRTSTGELFF. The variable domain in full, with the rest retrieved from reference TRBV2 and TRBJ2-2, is EPEVTQTPSHQVTQMGQEVILRCVPISNHLYFYWYRQILGQKVEFLVSFYNNEISEKSEIFDDQFSVERPDGSNFTLKIRSTKLEDSAMYFCASSRTSTGELFFGEGSRLTVL.

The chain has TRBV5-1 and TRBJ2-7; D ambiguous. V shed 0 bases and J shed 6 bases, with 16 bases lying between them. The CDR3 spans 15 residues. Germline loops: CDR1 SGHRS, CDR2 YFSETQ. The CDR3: CASSLAGDGGSEQYF. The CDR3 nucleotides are TGCGCCAGCAGCTTGGCCGGAGATGGCGGCTCCGAGCAGTACTTC.

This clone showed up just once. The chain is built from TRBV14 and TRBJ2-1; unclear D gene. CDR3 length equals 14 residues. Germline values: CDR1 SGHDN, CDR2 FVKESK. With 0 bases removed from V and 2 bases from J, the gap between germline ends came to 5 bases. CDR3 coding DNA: TGTGCCAGCAGCCAAGACCGGGCCTACAATGAGCAGTTCTTC. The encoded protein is CASSQDRAYNEQFF. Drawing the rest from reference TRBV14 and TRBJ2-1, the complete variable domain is EAGVTQFPSHSVIEKGQTVTLRCDPISGHDNLYWYRRVMGKEIKFLLHFVKESKQDESGMPNNRFLAERTGGTYSTLKVQPAELEDSGVYFCASSQDRAYNEQFFGPGTRLTVL.

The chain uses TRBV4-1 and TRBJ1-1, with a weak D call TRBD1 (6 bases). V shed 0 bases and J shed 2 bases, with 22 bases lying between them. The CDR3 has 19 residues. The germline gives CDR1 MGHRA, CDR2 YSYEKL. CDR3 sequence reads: CASSQEPWGGRRINTEAFF. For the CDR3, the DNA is TGCGCCAGCAGCCAAGAGCCTTGGGGGGGGCGCAGGATTAACACTGAAGCTTTCTTT.

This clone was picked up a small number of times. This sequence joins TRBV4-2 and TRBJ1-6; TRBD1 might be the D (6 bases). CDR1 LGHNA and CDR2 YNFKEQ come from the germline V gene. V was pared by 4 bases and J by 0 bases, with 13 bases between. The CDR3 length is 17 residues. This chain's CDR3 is CASSPRTESSYNSPLHF. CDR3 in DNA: TGTGCCAGCAGCCCGAGGACAGAGAGCTCCTATAATTCACCCCTCCACTTT.

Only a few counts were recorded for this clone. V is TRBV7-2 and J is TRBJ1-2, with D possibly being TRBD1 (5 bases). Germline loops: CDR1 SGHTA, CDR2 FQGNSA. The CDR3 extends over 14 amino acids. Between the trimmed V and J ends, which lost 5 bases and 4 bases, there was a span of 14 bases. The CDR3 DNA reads TGTGCCAGCAGCCCGTCGTGGGGGGGCTATGGCTACACCTTC. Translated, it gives CASSPSWGGYGYTF. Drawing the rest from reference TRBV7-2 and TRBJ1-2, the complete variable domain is GAGVSQSPSNKVTEKGKDVELRCDPISGHTALYWYRQSLGQGLEFLIYFQGNSAPDKSGLPSDRFSAERTGGSVSTLTIQRTQQEDSAVYLCASSPSWGGYGYTFGSGTRLTVV.

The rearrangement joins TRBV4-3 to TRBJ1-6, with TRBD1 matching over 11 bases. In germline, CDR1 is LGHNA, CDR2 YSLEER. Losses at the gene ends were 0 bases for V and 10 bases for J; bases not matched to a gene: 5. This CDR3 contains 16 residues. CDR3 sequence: CASSQEGTGGWSPLHF. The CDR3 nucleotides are TGCGCCAGCAGCCAAGAAGGGACAGGGGGTTGGTCACCCCTCCACTTT.